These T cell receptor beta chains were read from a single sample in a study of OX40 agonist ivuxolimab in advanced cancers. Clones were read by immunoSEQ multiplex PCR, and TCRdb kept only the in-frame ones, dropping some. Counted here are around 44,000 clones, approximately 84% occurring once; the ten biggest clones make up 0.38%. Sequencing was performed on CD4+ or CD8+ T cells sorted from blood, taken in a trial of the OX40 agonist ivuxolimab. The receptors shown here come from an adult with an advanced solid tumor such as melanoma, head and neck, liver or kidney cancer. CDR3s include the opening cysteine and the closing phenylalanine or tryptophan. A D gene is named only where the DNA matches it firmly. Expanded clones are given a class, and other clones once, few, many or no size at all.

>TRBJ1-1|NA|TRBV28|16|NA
TGTGCCAGCAGTTTAGGGGCGGGCAGGCTATACACTGAAGCTTTCTTT
CASSLGAGRLYTEAFF
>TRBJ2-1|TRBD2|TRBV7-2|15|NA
TGTGCCAGCAGAACTCCTAGCGGGGGAGCCAATGAGCAGTTCTTC
CASRTPSGGANEQFF
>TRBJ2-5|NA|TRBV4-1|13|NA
TGCGCCAGCAGCCGAGGAGGGGTAGAGACCCAGTACTTC
CASSRGGVETQYF
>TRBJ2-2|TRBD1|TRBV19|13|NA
TGTGCCAGTAGTGGACAGGGGGCCTGGGAGCTGTTTTTT
CASSGQGAWELFF
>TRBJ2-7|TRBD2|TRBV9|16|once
TGTGCCAGCAGCGTAGGCAGCGGGGGGGGCTCCTACGAGCAGTACTTC
CASSVGSGGGSYEQYF
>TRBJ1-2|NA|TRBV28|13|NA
TGTGCCAGCAGCCCCTTAGGGGGCTATGGCTACACCTTC
CASSPLGGYGYTF
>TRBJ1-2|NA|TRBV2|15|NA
TGTGCCAGCACGGCAGAGGGAGGGGATAGGTATGGCTACACCTTC
CASTAEGGDRYGYTF
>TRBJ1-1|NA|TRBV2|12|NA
TGTGCCAGCAGTGAACTAATGGGTGAGTCTTTCTTT
CASSELMGESFF
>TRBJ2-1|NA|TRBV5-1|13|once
TGCGCCAGCAGCTTGGGGTTCTACAATGAGCAGTTCTTC
CASSLGFYNEQFF
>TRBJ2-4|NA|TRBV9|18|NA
TGTGCCAGCAGCCCCAAACTCGGGCAGAGTAAAGCCAAAAACATTCAGTACTTC
CASSPKLGQSKAKNIQYF
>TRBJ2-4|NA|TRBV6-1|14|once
TGTGCCAGCGAGGGCAGCCTAGCCAAAAACATTCAGTACTTC
CASEGSLAKNIQYF
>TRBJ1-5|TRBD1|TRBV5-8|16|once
TGTGCCAGCAGCGCACCGGGACAGATTAGCAATCAGCCCCAGCATTTT
CASSAPGQISNQPQHF
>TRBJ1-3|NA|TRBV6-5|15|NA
TGTGCCAGCAGTAAAACGGGCCCTTCTGGAAACACCATATATTTT
CASSKTGPSGNTIYF
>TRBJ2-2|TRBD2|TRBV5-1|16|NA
TGCGCCAGCAAAATATCTAGCGGGGTGAACACCGGGGAGCTGTTTTTT
CASKISSGVNTGELFF
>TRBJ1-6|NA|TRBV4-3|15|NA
TGCGCCAGCAGCCAGTCGGAGGGTTATAATTCACCCCTCCACTTT
CASSQSEGYNSPLHF
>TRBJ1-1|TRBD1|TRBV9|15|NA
TGTGCCAGCAGCCTACAGGGGACACCGAACACTGAAGCTTTCTTT
CASSLQGTPNTEAFF